The clone carrying this TCR beta chain was counted once. The target antigen is unknown. Its ends do not fully match the called genes, so a read error is possible. The CDR3 spans 11 residues. The germline gives CDR1 SGHTA, CDR2 FQGNSA. TCRdb reprocessed the 5' RACE reads with MiXCR, giving one entry per CDR3 protein. The data show approximately 190,000 distinct CDR3 sequences, approximately 16% seen once. The data were obtained in a study of T-cell memory formation after mild COVID-19. General study findings and limits: Day 15 to 85 contracting clones showed balanced CD4/CD8; day 15 to 37 expanders favored CD4+.

The J gene is TRBJ2-1, the V gene TRBV7-2; D perhaps matches TRBD1 (5 bases). Sequenced: PBMCs or a T cell subset sorted from them (not recorded which). This receptor was obtained from an adult woman who had mild COVID-19 (a few samples of this study predate the infection). Cell type and time point are not known. CDR3 residues: CASRLDRPQFF. For the CDR3, the DNA is TGTGCCAGCAGATTAGACAGACCGCAGTTCTTC.